The clone carrying this T cell receptor (beta chain) was detected only a few times. The PCR made use of 60 Vbeta and 13 Jbeta primers. Libraries were prepared by immunoSEQ multiplex PCR; TCRdb keeps only in-frame clonotypes and omits some of them. The top ten hold roughly 1.8% of the sample, which has over 130,000 clones, more than 60% seen once. The data were taken from a study of cytomegalovirus exposure and HLA in healthy donors. Deletions cut 5 bases from V and 5 bases from J, with 7 bases between. The V gene's germline CDR1 is SGHVS and CDR2 FQNEAQ. This CDR3 has 11 amino acids. This chain joins TRBV7-8 and TRBJ2-7; D is ambiguous. This TCR derives from a male donor in good health and CMV-seronegative. Sequenced: PBMCs. CDR3 bases: TGTGCCAGCAGCAACGGAGACGAGCAGTACTTC. As protein: CASSNGDEQYF. The full variable domain, rest sourced from reference TRBV7-8 and TRBJ2-7, is GAGVSQSPRYKVAKRGQDVALRCDPISGHVSLFWYQQALGQGPEFLTYFQNEAQLDKSGLPSDRFFAERPEGSVSTLKIQRTQQEDSAVYLCASSNGDEQYFGPGTRLTVT.